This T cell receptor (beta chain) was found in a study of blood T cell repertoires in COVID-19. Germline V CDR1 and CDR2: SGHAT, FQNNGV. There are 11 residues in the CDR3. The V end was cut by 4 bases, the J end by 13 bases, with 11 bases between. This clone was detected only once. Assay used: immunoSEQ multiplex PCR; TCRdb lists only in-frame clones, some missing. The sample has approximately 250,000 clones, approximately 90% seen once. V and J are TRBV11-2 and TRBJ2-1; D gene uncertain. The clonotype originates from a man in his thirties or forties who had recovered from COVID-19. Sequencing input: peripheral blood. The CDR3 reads CASSSYLIQFF. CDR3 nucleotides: TGTGCCAGCAGCTCCTATTTAATCCAGTTCTTC.